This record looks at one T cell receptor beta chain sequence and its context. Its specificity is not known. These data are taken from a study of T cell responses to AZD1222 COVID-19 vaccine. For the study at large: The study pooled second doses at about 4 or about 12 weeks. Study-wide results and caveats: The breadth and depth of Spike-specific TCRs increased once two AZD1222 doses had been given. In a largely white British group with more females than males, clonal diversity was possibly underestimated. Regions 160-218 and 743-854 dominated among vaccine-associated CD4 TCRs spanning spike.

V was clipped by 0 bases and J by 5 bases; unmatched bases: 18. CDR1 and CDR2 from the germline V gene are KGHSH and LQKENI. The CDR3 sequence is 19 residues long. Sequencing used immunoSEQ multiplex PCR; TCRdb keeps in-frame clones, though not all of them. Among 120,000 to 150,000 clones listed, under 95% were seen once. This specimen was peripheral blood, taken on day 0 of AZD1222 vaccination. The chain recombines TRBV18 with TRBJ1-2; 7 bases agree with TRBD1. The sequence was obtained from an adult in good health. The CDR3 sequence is CASSPPGGGGAISSYGYTF. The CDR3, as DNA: TGTGCCAGCTCACCACCAGGCGGAGGGGGCGCAATCTCATCTTATGGCTACACCTTC. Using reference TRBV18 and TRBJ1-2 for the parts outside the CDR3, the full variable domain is NAGVMQNPRHLVRRRGQEARLRCSPMKGHSHVYWYRQLPEEGLKFMVYLQKENIIDESGMPKERFSAEFPKEGPSILRIQQVVRGDSAAYFCASSPPGGGGAISSYGYTFGSGTRLTVV.